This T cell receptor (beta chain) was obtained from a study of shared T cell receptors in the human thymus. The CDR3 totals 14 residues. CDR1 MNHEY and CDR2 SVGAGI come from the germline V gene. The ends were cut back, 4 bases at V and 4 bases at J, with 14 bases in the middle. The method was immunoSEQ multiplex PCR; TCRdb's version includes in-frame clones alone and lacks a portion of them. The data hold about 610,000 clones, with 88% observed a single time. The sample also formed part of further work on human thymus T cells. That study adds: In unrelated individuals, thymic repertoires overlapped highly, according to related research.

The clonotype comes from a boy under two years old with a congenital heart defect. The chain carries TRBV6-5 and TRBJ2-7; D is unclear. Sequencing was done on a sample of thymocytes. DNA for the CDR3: TGTGCCAGCAGTTGCGGTACCCCCCCTTACGAGCAGTACTTC. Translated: CASSCGTPPYEQYF.